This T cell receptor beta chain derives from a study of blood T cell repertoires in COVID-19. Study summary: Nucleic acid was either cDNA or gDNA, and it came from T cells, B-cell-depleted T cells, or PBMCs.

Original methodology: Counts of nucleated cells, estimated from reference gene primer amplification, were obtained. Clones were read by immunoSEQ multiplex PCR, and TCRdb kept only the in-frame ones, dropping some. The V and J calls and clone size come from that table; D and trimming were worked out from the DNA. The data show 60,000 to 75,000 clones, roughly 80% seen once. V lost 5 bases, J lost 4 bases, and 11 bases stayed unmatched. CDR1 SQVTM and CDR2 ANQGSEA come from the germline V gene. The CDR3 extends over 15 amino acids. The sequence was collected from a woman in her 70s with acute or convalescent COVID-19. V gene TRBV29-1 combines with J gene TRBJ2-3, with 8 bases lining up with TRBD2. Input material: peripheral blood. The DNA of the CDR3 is TGCAGCGTTCTCTCTCGGGGGGGCCTACCAGATACGCAGTATTTT. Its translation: CSVLSRGGLPDTQYF.